This entry describes one T cell receptor beta chain. TCRdb keeps only in-frame clones here, not all; method: immunoSEQ multiplex PCR. The table has 30,000 to 45,000 clones, roughly nine tenths seen once. This record belongs to a study of T cell changes during pregnancy in multiple sclerosis. Germline values: CDR1 SGHAT, CDR2 FQNNGV. V lost 0 bases, J lost 3 bases, and 8 bases lay in between. The CDR3 is 15 residues long. Sample: CD4+ T cells from peripheral blood mononuclear cells, taken in the second trimester of pregnancy. The chain joins TRBV11-2 to TRBJ2-2; tentatively, D is TRBD1 (5 bases). The sequence came from a female donor in good health, enrolled as a control in a pregnancy study. The CDR3 here is CASSLEGPHTGELFF. In DNA form, the CDR3 reads TGTGCCAGCAGCTTAGAGGGGCCCCACACCGGGGAGCTGTTTTTT.